The TCR beta chain described here comes from a study of chemoradiotherapy in HPV16-positive cancers. The overall study: A couple of HPV16-positive patients' cells yielded candidate HPV-specific clones and common motifs.

With respect to this clone: Its antigen remains unknown.

Germline-derived CDR1 and CDR2 are SGHTA and FQGNSA. The CDR3 has 16 amino acids. Trimming left V 5 bases short and J 2 bases short, with 16 bases between. Over chemoradiotherapy, repertoires were sampled more than once. Regarding the study as a whole: During treatment, candidate HPV-specific clones and E7-related motifs expanded in tumor. Better recurrence-free survival went with HPV-responsive T-cell expansion in HPV16-positive patients.

Assay used: immunoSEQ multiplex PCR; TCRdb lists only in-frame clones, some missing. The sample has 1,500 to 2,000 clones, 89% seen once; the top ten hold around 4.8%. The rearrangement joins TRBV7-2 to TRBJ1-3; possible D gene TRBD1, 6 bases. This receptor was obtained from a human donor with HPV-associated anogenital cancer. The sequencing here drew on tumor tissue, taken from a patient who underwent chemoradiotherapy. CDR3 coding DNA: TGTGCCAGCAGCCATTTTCCAGGGGCTGCTGGAAACACCATATATTTT. This encodes CASSHFPGAAGNTIYF.